The rows below give T cell receptor beta chains drawn from one sample of a study of neurological immune-mediated disorders. TCRdb reprocessed the 5' RACE reads with MiXCR, giving one entry per CDR3 protein. The sample includes tens of thousands of distinct CDR3 sequences, around 3.6% of them seen just once. The sample taken for sequencing was PBMCs. The receptors here all came from a woman aged 25 to 39 with multiple sclerosis. Each CDR3 is given with its conserved first and last residue. A D gene is named only where the DNA matches it firmly. Clone size is not always given. Where it is, it says once, few, many or a class for expanded clones.

j_gene | abundance | d_gene | len | v_gene | CDR3aa | CDR3nt
TRBJ2-1 | many | TRBD1 | 13 | TRBV20-1 | CSAPSDRAHEQFF | TGCAGTGCGCCGAGTGACAGGGCCCATGAGCAGTTCTTC
TRBJ2-1 | many | TRBD1 | 15 | TRBV7-6 | CASSFTGGRDNEQFF | TGTGCCAGCAGCTTTACAGGGGGAAGGGACAATGAGCAGTTCTTC
TRBJ2-7 | many | - | 15 | TRBV27 | CASSPGRDINYEQYF | TGTGCCAGCAGTCCGGGCCGGGACATCAACTACGAGCAGTACTTC
TRBJ1-1 | many | - | 13 | TRBV5-1 | CATRLEQGSEAFF | TGCGCCACCCGACTCGAACAGGGTAGTGAAGCTTTCTTT
TRBJ1-3 | - | - | 16 | TRBV4-2 | CASSQDPPGSGNTIYF | TGTGCCAGCAGCCAAGATCCCCCAGGGTCTGGAAACACCATATATTTT
TRBJ1-5 | many | - | 14 | TRBV12-3/TRBV12-4 | CASRADNSNQPQHF | TGTGCCAGCCGGGCGGATAATAGCAATCAGCCCCAGCATTTT
TRBJ2-1 | many | TRBD2 | 15 | TRBV11-2 | CASRVTGGLHNEQFF | TGTGCCAGCAGAGTAACGGGGGGGCTACACAATGAGCAGTTCTTC
TRBJ2-5 | many | - | 15 | TRBV10-1 | CASSGLGIALETQYF | TGCGCCAGCAGTGGGCTAGGGATAGCCCTGGAGACCCAGTACTTC
TRBJ2-7 | many | - | 14 | TRBV7-3 | CASSLVLRSYEQYF | TGTGCCAGCAGCTTAGTACTGAGATCCTACGAGCAGTACTTC
TRBJ1-5 | - | - | 16 | TRBV24-1 | CATSDLGGPSNQPQHF | TGTGCCACCAGTGATTTGGGAGGCCCCAGCAATCAGCCCCAGCATTTT
TRBJ1-1 | many | - | 14 | TRBV11-2 | CASRPSLGGTEAFF | TGTGCCAGCAGACCTTCGCTGGGGGGCACTGAAGCTTTCTTT
TRBJ2-6 | many | - | 12 | TRBV5-1 | CASRDRGSVLTF | TGCGCCAGCCGAGACCGGGGAAGTGTCCTGACTTTC
TRBJ1-5 | many | TRBD1 | 15 | TRBV5-1 | CASSLDGTGNQPQHF | TGCGCCAGCAGCTTGGATGGGACAGGGAATCAGCCCCAGCATTTT
TRBJ2-5 | few | TRBD1 | 13 | TRBV5-6 | CASSPGGRETQYF | TGTGCCAGCAGCCCAGGGGGCAGAGAGACCCAGTACTTC
TRBJ1-2 | many | - | 11 | TRBV20-1 | CSAVAGVGYTF | TGCAGTGCCGTCGCCGGGGTTGGCTACACCTTC
TRBJ1-4 | many | - | 13 | TRBV19 | CASSPNGDEKLFF | TGTGCCAGTAGTCCGAACGGAGATGAAAAACTGTTTTTT
TRBJ2-7 | many | - | 15 | TRBV10-3 | CAISEGSSPPYEQYF | TGTGCCATCAGTGAGGGGTCTAGTCCCCCCTACGAGCAGTACTTC
TRBJ2-1 | many | - | 16 | TRBV24-1 | CATSDLRRGRSNEQFF | TGTGCCACCAGTGATTTGCGGAGAGGGCGAAGCAATGAGCAGTTCTTC
TRBJ1-1 | - | - | 12 | TRBV29-1 | CSVRAGVIEAFF | TGCAGCGTTAGGGCAGGGGTAATTGAAGCTTTCTTT
TRBJ2-1 | many | TRBD2 | 16 | TRBV7-2 | CASRPGTRGLGGEQFF | TGTGCCAGCAGACCCGGGACTAGGGGTTTAGGCGGTGAGCAGTTCTTC
TRBJ1-4 | many | - | 18 | TRBV6-2/TRBV6-3 | CASSLLLLRAPENEKLFF | TGTGCCAGCAGCTTACTCCTTTTGAGGGCCCCGGAAAATGAAAAACTGTTTTTT
TRBJ2-2 | many | - | 15 | TRBV9 | CASTEEGLSSGELFF | TGTGCCAGCACCGAAGAGGGTCTCTCGTCCGGGGAGCTGTTTTTT
TRBJ2-1 | many | TRBD2 | 16 | TRBV11-3 | CASSLTGGSSYNEQFF | TGTGCCAGCAGCTTAACCGGGGGGAGCTCCTACAATGAGCAGTTCTTC
TRBJ2-1 | many | - | 14 | TRBV20-1 | CSAGAPSSYNEQFF | TGCAGTGCTGGAGCGCCGAGCTCCTACAATGAGCAGTTCTTC
TRBJ2-7 | many | TRBD2 | 15 | TRBV20-1 | CSARSASGASYEQYF | TGCAGTGCTAGGAGCGCTAGCGGGGCCTCCTACGAGCAGTACTTC
TRBJ2-1 | many | - | 15 | TRBV14 | CASSQLANSYNEQFF | TGTGCCAGCAGCCAACTAGCGAACTCCTACAATGAGCAGTTCTTC
TRBJ2-7 | many | TRBD1 | 15 | TRBV5-1 | CASSTGQEISYEQYF | TGCGCCAGCAGCACCGGACAGGAAATTTCCTACGAGCAGTACTTC
TRBJ2-3 | many | - | 15 | TRBV5-1 | CASSLASGGTDTQYF | TGCGCCAGCAGCTTGGCATCAGGAGGGACAGATACGCAGTATTTT
TRBJ1-6 | many | - | 14 | TRBV3-1 | CASSQEGAVGPLHF | TGTGCCAGCAGCCAAGAGGGGGCAGTAGGACCCCTCCACTTT
TRBJ1-4 | many | - | 12 | TRBV12-3/TRBV12-4 | CASGGRTEKLFF | TGTGCCAGCGGAGGCCGGACCGAAAAACTGTTTTTT
TRBJ2-7 | many | TRBD2 | 16 | TRBV20-1 | CSARDLTGGLAGEQYF | TGCAGTGCTAGAGATCTCACCGGGGGACTAGCGGGCGAGCAGTACTTC
TRBJ1-3 | few | TRBD1 | 12 | TRBV19 | CASSDRADTIYF | TGTGCCAGTAGTGACAGGGCGGACACCATATATTTT
TRBJ2-1 | many | - | 12 | TRBV20-1 | CSASYLSNEQFF | TGCAGTGCTAGTTATTTGTCCAATGAGCAGTTCTTC
TRBJ2-3 | many | TRBD1 | 14 | TRBV20-1 | CSAAGTGTTDTQYF | TGCAGTGCTGCCGGGACAGGGACCACAGATACGCAGTATTTT
TRBJ2-2 | many | - | 16 | TRBV7-9 | CASSYDRSPHTGELFF | TGTGCCAGCAGCTACGATCGAAGTCCCCACACCGGGGAGCTGTTTTTT
TRBJ2-7 | - | - | 14 | TRBV29-1 | CSVEQGRKKNEQYF | TGCAGCGTTGAACAAGGGAGGAAAAAAAACGAGCAGTACTTC
TRBJ2-7 | many | TRBD1 | 14 | TRBV6-1 | CASSLTGESYEQYF | TGTGCCAGCAGTTTGACAGGGGAGAGCTACGAGCAGTACTTC
TRBJ2-5 | many | - | 13 | TRBV7-9 | CASSSSTKETQYF | TGTGCCAGCTCATCTTCAACTAAAGAGACCCAGTACTTC
TRBJ2-7 | - | - | 17 | TRBV4-2 | CASSQVAGQVPSYEQYF | TGTGCCAGCAGCCAAGTAGCCGGCCAAGTCCCCTCCTACGAGCAGTACTTC
TRBJ2-3 | many | - | 16 | TRBV14 | CASSQDRGTRTDTQYF | TGTGCCAGCAGCCAAGACAGGGGCACTCGGACAGATACGCAGTATTTT
TRBJ2-1 | many | - | 17 | TRBV10-3 | CAISESEGGLSYNEQFF | TGTGCCATCAGTGAGTCGGAAGGAGGGTTATCCTACAATGAGCAGTTCTTC
TRBJ2-5 | many | - | 12 | TRBV20-1 | CSARTSRETQYF | TGCAGTGCGCGGACGTCGCGAGAGACCCAGTACTTC
TRBJ1-2 | many | - | 14 | TRBV5-1 | CASSLRGQTYGYTF | TGCGCCAGCAGCTTGAGAGGTCAGACCTATGGCTACACCTTC
TRBJ1-2 | many | TRBD1 | 16 | TRBV12-3/TRBV12-4 | CASSFLGQGFDYGYTF | TGTGCCAGCAGTTTTTTGGGACAGGGCTTTGACTATGGCTACACCTTC
TRBJ2-7 | - | - | 13 | TRBV11-2 | CASSLGGGKEQYF | TGTGCCAGCAGCTTAGGAGGCGGGAAAGAGCAGTACTTC
TRBJ2-1 | many | - | 15 | TRBV7-2 | CASSLAVGGVNEQFF | TGTGCCAGCAGCTTAGCCGTAGGGGGTGTCAATGAGCAGTTCTTC
TRBJ2-2 | many | - | 15 | TRBV9 | CASSGLTGTAGELFF | TGTGCCAGCAGCGGCCTTACAGGGACGGCCGGGGAGCTGTTTTTT
TRBJ2-5 | many | TRBD2 | 15 | TRBV7-2 | CASSPSGRDLETQYF | TGTGCCAGCAGCCCTAGCGGGAGGGATTTGGAGACCCAGTACTTC
TRBJ2-3 | many | - | 15 | TRBV5-1 | CASSLTPTNGDTQYF | TGCGCCAGCAGCCTGACTCCAACGAACGGGGATACGCAGTATTTT
TRBJ2-1 | many | TRBD2 | 15 | TRBV5-1 | CASSAGGTLGNEQFF | TGCGCCAGCAGCGCGGGGGGGACTCTAGGGAATGAGCAGTTCTTC
TRBJ1-5 | many | - | 18 | TRBV12-3/TRBV12-4 | CASSRNGQVLRGNQPQHF | TGTGCCAGCAGCAGAAACGGCCAGGTCCTAAGGGGGAATCAGCCCCAGCATTTT
TRBJ2-2 | - | - | 14 | TRBV25-1 | CATSQGGPEGELFF | TGTGCCACCTCCCAGGGGGGGCCGGAGGGGGAGCTGTTTTTT
TRBJ2-5 | many | - | 13 | TRBV29-1 | CSAATTRVGTQYF | TGCAGCGCCGCCACAACCAGGGTGGGGACCCAGTACTTC
TRBJ1-3 | many | - | 15 | TRBV24-1 | CATSDPGRSGNTIYF | TGTGCCACCAGTGACCCGGGACGTTCTGGAAACACCATATATTTT
TRBJ1-4 | many | - | 16 | TRBV6-5 | CASSYSLTEIDEKLFF | TGTGCCAGCAGTTACTCTTTGACAGAGATTGATGAAAAACTGTTTTTT